The 9 T cell receptor beta chains listed next were all sequenced from one sample in a study of identical twins. TCRdb passed the 5' RACE reads through MiXCR, listing each CDR3 protein once. This table has some 900,000 distinct CDR3 sequences, approximately 13% appearing once. These data were also reused for a study on yellow fever vaccine responses in identical twins.

Specimen: PBMCs. Source of these receptors: a woman younger than 35 in good health.

This clonotype was seen ten or more times. The rearrangement uses TRBV12-3 or TRBV12-4 and TRBJ1-4; no firm D call. CDR3 length equals 14 residues. Between the trimmed V and J ends, which lost 7 bases and 1 base, there was a span of 10 bases. CDR3 nucleotides: TGTGCCAGCAAAGTGGGCTTAACTAATGAAAAACTGTTTTTT. This gives the protein CASKVGLTNEKLFF.

This clonotype was observed at least ten times. The chain carries TRBV29-1 and TRBJ2-3; 12 bases map to TRBD1. CDR1 is SQVTM and CDR2 is ANQGSEA in the germline V gene. The CDR3 has 15 amino acids. V lost 7 bases to trimming and J lost 4 bases; unmatched junction nucleotides: 9. In DNA form, the CDR3 reads TGCAGCGCCAAAGCCGGGACAGGGGGCCCAGATACGCAGTATTTT. Protein sequence: CSAKAGTGGPDTQYF.

In this sample, this clonotype turned up a few times. The chain is built from TRBV14 and TRBJ2-3; no firm D call. V was shortened by 0 bases and J by 5 bases, with 15 bases between the two germline ends. The CDR3 loop spans 16 amino acids. Germline CDR1 and CDR2: SGHDN and FVKESK. The CDR3 sequence is CASSQESRELGDTQYF. CDR3 nucleotides: TGTGCCAGCAGCCAAGAGTCAAGGGAATTGGGAGATACGCAGTATTTT.

This clonotype has more than one count but fewer than ten. The chain joins TRBV19 to TRBJ2-7; D perhaps matches TRBD1 (6 bases). This CDR3 is built from 13 residues. Germline V gene sequence: CDR1 LNHDA, CDR2 SQIVND (reference sequence). Trimming took off 8 bases at V and 1 base at J, with 12 bases between the two ends. CDR3 DNA sequence: TGTGCCAGTTCGGACAGCTCGTCCTACGAGCAGTACTTC. Translation: CASSDSSSYEQYF.

In its sample, this clonotype was seen many times. The chain is built from TRBV3-1 and TRBJ2-2; no reliable D call. V was clipped by 4 bases and J by 1 base, with 4 bases between them. The germline gives CDR1 LGHDT, CDR2 YNNKEL (reference sequence). The CDR3 loop spans 13 amino acids. CDR3 coding DNA: TGTGCCAGCAGCCGACTGAACACCGGGGAGCTGTTTTTT. Residues: CASSRLNTGELFF.

The V and J genes are TRBV9 and TRBJ2-1; 8 nucleotides line up with TRBD2. After removal of 4 bases from V and 3 bases from J, the junction contained 6 bases not matched to a gene. Germline V gives CDR1 SGDLS, CDR2 YYNGEE. The CDR3 is made up of 15 amino acids. As DNA, the CDR3 is TGTGCCAGCAGCTCGGGGGGGGTTAACTACAATGAGCAGTTCTTC. Translation gives CASSSGGVNYNEQFF. The full variable domain, with the rest looked up from reference TRBV9 and TRBJ2-1, is DSGVTQTPKHLITATGQRVTLRCSPRSGDLSVYWYQQSLDQGLQFLIQYYNGEERAKGNILERFSAQQFPDLHSELNLSSLELGDSALYFCASSSGGVNYNEQFFGPGTRLTVL.

The V call is TRBV3-1, the J call TRBJ2-1; 7 bases agree with TRBD2. J gave up 0 bases and V 3 bases, and 2 bases lay outside the gene matches. The CDR3 is 15 residues long. From germline, CDR1 is LGHDT and CDR2 YNNKEL (reference sequence). The CDR3 sequence is CASSHGGSSYNEQFF. The CDR3 DNA follows: TGTGCCAGCAGCCACGGGGGGAGCTCCTACAATGAGCAGTTCTTC.

The rearrangement uses TRBV11-2 and TRBJ2-5, with a tentative D call TRBD1 (6 bases). This CDR3 is built from 16 residues. V gave up 4 bases and J gave up 0 bases, with 15 bases separating them. CDR1 is SGHAT and CDR2 is FQNNGV in the germline V gene. CDR3: CASSSLVGTHQETQYF. The DNA of the CDR3 is TGTGCCAGCAGCTCCTTGGTCGGGACACACCAAGAGACCCAGTACTTC.

The chain recombines TRBV20-1 with TRBJ1-2; D is possibly TRBD1 (6 bases). This CDR3 comprises 14 residues. Germline V gives CDR1 DFQATT, CDR2 SNEGSKA (reference sequence). V lost 6 bases and J lost 5, with 19 bases in between. CDR3 sequence (DNA): TGCAGTGCAAGACAGGACGGAGTCCCTTATGGCTACACCTTC. Its translation is CSARQDGVPYGYTF.